Listed below are T cell receptor beta chains from one sample, sequenced in a study of cytomegalovirus exposure and HLA in healthy donors. TCRdb's copy holds only in-frame clones and misses some; the assay was immunoSEQ multiplex PCR. Recorded here are about 32,000 clones; the top ten clones represent 4.8%. Sample: PBMCs. All receptors derive from a female donor in good health and CMV-seronegative. The CDR3 runs from the conserved cysteine through the conserved F or W. A D gene is named only where the DNA matches it firmly.

J: TRBJ1-2
V: TRBV19
D: TRBD1
length: 15
CDR3: CASSTAGTGAYGYTF
DNA: TGTGCCAGTAGTACGGCCGGGACAGGTGCCTATGGCTACACCTTC

J: TRBJ2-1
V: TRBV14
D: .
length: 18
CDR3: CASSQPRVPTGGRNEQFF
DNA: TGTGCCAGCAGCCAACCCCGGGTTCCGACTGGGGGCCGCAATGAGCAGTTCTTC

J: TRBJ1-2
V: TRBV6-1
D: .
length: 15
CDR3: CASSERSAGYYGYTF
DNA: TGTGCCAGCAGTGAAAGGAGCGCGGGATACTATGGCTACACCTTC

J: TRBJ2-5
V: TRBV7-3
D: .
length: 16
CDR3: CASSLGFGENQETQYF
DNA: TGTGCCAGCAGCTTAGGATTCGGGGAGAACCAAGAGACCCAGTACTTC

J: TRBJ2-7
V: TRBV4-1
D: .
length: 14
CDR3: CASSQVRQTYEQYF
DNA: TGCGCCAGCAGCCAAGTAAGACAGACCTACGAGCAGTACTTC

J: TRBJ1-1
V: TRBV5-6
D: .
length: 13
CDR3: CASSLERNTEAFF
DNA: TGTGCCAGCAGCTTGGAGAGGAACACTGAAGCTTTCTTT

J: TRBJ2-2
V: TRBV11-1
D: TRBD2
length: 16
CDR3: CASSAGLAVGAGELFF
DNA: TGTGCCAGCAGCGCGGGACTAGCGGTGGGAGCCGGGGAGCTGTTTTTT

J: TRBJ1-1
V: TRBV6-6
D: .
length: 12
CDR3: CASTERNTEAFF
DNA: TGTGCTAGTACAGAACGGAACACTGAAGCTTTCTTT

J: TRBJ2-7
V: TRBV6-5
D: TRBD1
length: 12
CDR3: CASRTGGREQYF
DNA: TGTGCCAGCAGGACAGGGGGAAGGGAGCAGTACTTC

J: TRBJ2-7
V: TRBV19
D: TRBD1
length: 14
CDR3: CASSKGGASYEQYF
DNA: TGTGCCAGTAGTAAAGGGGGCGCTTCCTACGAGCAGTACTTC

J: TRBJ1-2
V: TRBV6-5
D: TRBD1
length: 16
CDR3: CASSYSAGTGVIGYTF
DNA: TGTGCCAGCAGTTACTCGGCCGGGACAGGAGTTATTGGCTACACCTTC

J: TRBJ1-5
V: TRBV2
D: .
length: 14
CDR3: CASSDLTGNQPQHF
DNA: TGTGCCAGCAGTGACCTCACGGGCAATCAGCCCCAGCATTTT

J: TRBJ2-1
V: TRBV20-1
D: .
length: 11
CDR3: CSALEANEQFF
DNA: TGCAGTGCTCTAGAGGCCAATGAGCAGTTCTTC

J: TRBJ2-7
V: TRBV6-6
D: .
length: 13
CDR3: CASSYRDTYEQYF
DNA: TGTGCCAGCAGTTACCGGGACACCTACGAGCAGTACTTC

J: TRBJ2-7
V: TRBV9
D: TRBD2
length: 14
CDR3: CASSGGGGAYEQYF
DNA: TGTGCCAGCAGCGGAGGCGGGGGGGCGTACGAGCAGTACTTC

J: TRBJ1-2
V: TRBV4-3
D: TRBD1
length: 15
CDR3: CASSQEEGAGYGYTF
DNA: TGCGCCAGCAGCCAAGAGGAGGGGGCGGGCTATGGCTACACCTTC

J: TRBJ2-2
V: TRBV6-5
D: .
length: 14
CDR3: CASTGRSGTGELFF
DNA: TGTGCCAGCACGGGCCGATCGGGAACCGGGGAGCTGTTTTTT

J: TRBJ1-5
V: TRBV5-6
D: TRBD1
length: 15
CDR3: CASSLQGAQGQPQHF
DNA: TGTGCCAGCAGCCTACAGGGGGCGCAGGGGCAGCCCCAGCATTTT

J: TRBJ2-7
V: TRBV28
D: .
length: 14
CDR3: CASSPSQAPYEQYF
DNA: TGTGCCAGCAGCCCGTCCCAGGCGCCCTACGAGCAGTACTTC

J: TRBJ2-3
V: TRBV4-3
D: .
length: 13
CDR3: CASSPTGTDTQYF
DNA: TGCGCCAGCAGCCCCACGGGCACAGATACGCAGTATTTT

J: TRBJ1-1
V: TRBV27
D: .
length: 13
CDR3: CASSLLRGTEAFF
DNA: TGTGCCAGCAGTTTATTAAGGGGAACTGAAGCTTTCTTT

J: TRBJ1-6
V: TRBV9
D: TRBD1
length: 17
CDR3: CASSGTPGQGANSPLHF
DNA: TGTGCCAGCAGCGGAACTCCGGGACAGGGGGCGAATTCACCCCTCCACTTT

J: TRBJ2-1
V: TRBV6-1
D: .
length: 15
CDR3: CASSEGAATTGEQFF
DNA: TGTGCCAGCAGTGAAGGGGCAGCTACGACAGGTGAGCAGTTCTTC

J: TRBJ1-6
V: TRBV5-1
D: .
length: 16
CDR3: CASSSGVRAYNSPLHF
DNA: TGCGCCAGCAGCTCGGGGGTTCGCGCCTATAATTCACCCCTCCACTTT

J: TRBJ2-5
V: TRBV28
D: TRBD1
length: 14
CDR3: CASSPGTGWETQYF
DNA: TGTGCCAGCAGCCCCGGGACAGGGTGGGAGACCCAGTACTTC

J: TRBJ1-2
V: TRBV7-9
D: .
length: 15
CDR3: CASSLVSGEGYGYTF
DNA: TGTGCCAGCAGCTTAGTTTCAGGAGAGGGCTATGGCTACACCTTC

J: TRBJ1-2
V: TRBV5-1
D: .
length: 14
CDR3: CASSIQASNYGYTF
DNA: TGCGCCAGCAGCATACAGGCCTCTAACTATGGCTACACCTTC

J: TRBJ1-6
V: TRBV27
D: TRBD1
length: 14
CDR3: CASSLWDSGGTLHF
DNA: TGTGCCAGCAGTTTATGGGACAGCGGGGGAACCCTCCACTTT

J: TRBJ1-6
V: TRBV7-2
D: TRBD1
length: 16
CDR3: CASSLGSRGRDSPLHF
DNA: TGTGCCAGCAGCTTAGGGAGCAGGGGGCGGGATTCACCCCTCCACTTT

J: TRBJ1-5
V: TRBV5-5
D: .
length: 14
CDR3: CASSSQISNQPQHF
DNA: TGTGCCAGCAGCTCCCAGATTAGCAATCAGCCCCAGCATTTT

J: TRBJ2-7
V: TRBV6-6
D: TRBD2
length: 15
CDR3: CASSYISGGAVEQYF
DNA: TGTGCCAGCAGTTACATTAGCGGGGGGGCAGTCGAGCAGTACTTC

J: TRBJ2-3
V: TRBV11-2
D: TRBD2
length: 15
CDR3: CASSLAGRATDTQYF
DNA: TGTGCCAGCAGCTTAGCGGGGAGGGCCACAGATACGCAGTATTTT

J: TRBJ1-1
V: TRBV18
D: .
length: 13
CDR3: CASSPTRSTEAFF
DNA: TGTGCCAGCTCACCAACCAGGTCCACTGAAGCTTTCTTT